The 3 T cell receptor beta chains listed next were all sequenced from one sample in a study of persistence of HIV-infected CD4 T cells. Overlapping HIV-1 Gag 15-mer peptides at 0.85 to 1 ug per peptide per mL were used. Sorting of responding CD4+ T cells relied on upregulated CD40 ligand together with CD69. Their antigens remain unidentified. This was the immunoSEQ version 4 assay in survey mode. Only in-frame clones appear in the TCRdb table, and some are missing; sequencing was by immunoSEQ multiplex PCR. The sample shows roughly 25,000 clones, approximately 79% of them seen only once. This specimen was CD4+ T cells sorted from PBMCs after roughly 18-hour stimulation, taken from a patient who received antiretroviral therapy. The receptors come from an adult man with HIV who was CMV-seropositive.

The chain employs TRBV21-1 and TRBJ1-1. TRBV21-1 represents a pseudogene. CDR3 length: 17 residues. The CDR3 DNA reads as TGTGCCAGCAGCAAATTTACGGCTATCTTAAGTCACACTGAAGCTTTCTTT. Translating gives CASSKFTAILSHTEAFF.

This sequence joins TRBV7-8 and TRBJ1-6, with D tentatively TRBD1 (5 bases). CDR1 is SGHVS, CDR2 FQNEAQ, per germline. V was shortened by 5 bases and J by 4 bases, with 12 bases between the two germline ends. The CDR3 length is 15 residues. CDR3 protein: CASSPRDGYNSPLHF. The CDR3 DNA follows: TGTGCCAGCAGCCCCCGGGACGGATATAATTCACCCCTCCACTTT. Full variable domain (rest looked up from reference TRBV7-8 and TRBJ1-6): GAGVSQSPRYKVAKRGQDVALRCDPISGHVSLFWYQQALGQGPEFLTYFQNEAQLDKSGLPSDRFFAERPEGSVSTLKIQRTQQEDSAVYLCASSPRDGYNSPLHFGNGTRLTVT.

This clone was seen only a few times. This chain joins TRBV19 and TRBJ2-2; D ambiguous. The CDR3 totals 15 residues. The germline gives CDR1 LNHDA, CDR2 SQIVND (reference sequence). Trimming took off 3 bases at V and 1 base at J, with 9 bases between the two ends. For the CDR3, the DNA is TGTGCCAGTAGTATCGGCGATCTGAACACCGGGGAGCTGTTTTTT. Amino acids: CASSIGDLNTGELFF.